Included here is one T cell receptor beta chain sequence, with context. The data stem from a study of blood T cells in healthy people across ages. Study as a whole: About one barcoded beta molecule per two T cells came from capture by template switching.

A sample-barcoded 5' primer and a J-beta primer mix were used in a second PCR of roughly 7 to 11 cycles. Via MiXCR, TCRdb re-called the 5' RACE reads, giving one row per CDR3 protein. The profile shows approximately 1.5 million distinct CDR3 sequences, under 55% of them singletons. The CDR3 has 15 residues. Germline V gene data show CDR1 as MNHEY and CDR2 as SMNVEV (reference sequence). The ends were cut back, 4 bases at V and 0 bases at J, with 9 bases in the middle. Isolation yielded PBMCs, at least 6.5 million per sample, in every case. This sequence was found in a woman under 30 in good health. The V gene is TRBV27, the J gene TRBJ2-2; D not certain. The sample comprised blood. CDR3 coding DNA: TGTGCCAGCAGTTCTTACGCCTCGAACACCGGGGAGCTGTTTTTT. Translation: CASSSYASNTGELFF.